These 29 T cell receptor beta chains were sequenced from one sample in a study of spatial heterogeneity in lung cancer. One entry per CDR3 protein results from TCRdb running MiXCR on the 5' RACE reads. This sample has 3,000 to 4,000 distinct CDR3 sequences, with around 3.1% found just once. Documented time point: sample taken at primary tumor resection. This sample comprised normal lung tissue next to the tumor, obtained at surgery. These receptors came from a female donor with early-stage non-small cell lung cancer.

This clonotype is labeled medium-sized. The chain links TRBV6-5 to TRBJ2-6; D is uncertain. The CDR3 has 16 amino acids. V was pared by 2 bases and J by 0 bases, with 8 bases between. Germline V gene sequence: CDR1 MNHEY, CDR2 SVGAGI. CDR3 region: CASSYRATSGANVLTF. The CDR3 bases are TGTGCCAGCAGTTACCGGGCCACCTCTGGGGCCAACGTCCTGACTTTC.

This clonotype ranks as medium-sized. The V and J genes are TRBV20-1 and TRBJ2-7; perhaps TRBD1 as D (6 bases). The ends were cut back, 1 base at V and 2 bases at J, with 21 bases in the middle. The CDR3 covers 17 residues. CDR1 and CDR2 (germline): DFQATT, SNEGSKA (reference sequence). The CDR3 nucleotides are TGCAGTGCTAGAGGCTCCTCGCGAACAGGGAAAGCCTACGAGCAGTACTTC. As protein: CSARGSSRTGKAYEQYF.

By frequency in the sample, this clonotype is medium-sized (0.01 to 0.1%). V usage is TRBV30 and J usage is TRBJ2-3, with TRBD2 matching over 9 bases. The CDR3 is 15 amino acids. After removal of 3 bases from V and 1 base from J, the junction contained 5 bases not matched to a gene. Germline V gene sequence: CDR1 GTSNPN, CDR2 SVGIG (reference sequence). As DNA, the CDR3 is TGTGCCTGGAGAGAGCGGGGGGAAGGCACAGATACGCAGTATTTT. This codes for CAWRERGEGTDTQYF.

This clonotype is termed medium-sized. CDR3 DNA: TGTGCCACCAGCAGAGATTTTGCAGGGACTGAAGCTTTCTTT. It translates to CATSRDFAGTEAFF. The chain recombines TRBV15 with TRBJ1-1; weak D call: TRBD1 (5 bases). The ends were cut back, 0 bases at V and 5 bases at J, with 10 bases in the middle. The CDR3 extends over 14 amino acids. CDR1 and CDR2 (germline): LNHNV, YYDKDF (reference sequence).

This clonotype is medium-sized (0.01 to 0.1%) within its sample. V is TRBV7-9 and J is TRBJ2-7, with 9 bases identical to TRBD1. CDR1 and CDR2 (germline): SEHNR, FQNEAQ (reference sequence). The CDR3 sequence is 14 residues long. V dropped 2 bases and J dropped 7; count of bases not matched to a gene: 6. Written as DNA, the CDR3 is TGTGCCAGCAGCTTACGGACAGGGGCCGGGGAGCAGTACTTC. Translating gives CASSLRTGAGEQYF.

This clonotype is termed medium-sized. The chain employs TRBV2 and TRBJ1-2, with TRBD1 matching 7 bases. The germline V gene encodes CDR1 SNHLY and CDR2 FYNNEI. This CDR3 is built from 13 residues. With V trimmed by 4 bases and J by 9 bases, 8 bases remained unmatched. In nucleotides, the CDR3 is TGTGCCAGCAGTGTTGGGCCAGGGGGGAGCTACACCTTC. Translated: CASSVGPGGSYTF. The variable domain in full, with the rest retrieved from reference TRBV2 and TRBJ1-2, is EPEVTQTPSHQVTQMGQEVILRCVPISNHLYFYWYRQILGQKVEFLVSFYNNEISEKSEIFDDQFSVERPDGSNFTLKIRSTKLEDSAMYFCASSVGPGGSYTFGSGTRLTVV.

This clonotype was detected many times. The chain couples TRBV30 to TRBJ1-1, with D possibly being TRBD1 (5 bases). The V end lost 4 bases, the J end lost 2 bases, and 11 bases lay between the germline ends. This CDR3 has 13 residues. Looked up from germline, CDR1 is GTSNPN and CDR2 is SVGIG (reference sequence). This CDR3 is CAWTEGYNTEAFF. The CDR3 nucleotides read TGTGCCTGGACGGAGGGGTACAACACTGAAGCTTTCTTT. The entire variable domain, with the rest obtained from reference TRBV30 and TRBJ1-1, is as follows: SQTIHQWPATLVQPVGSPLSLECTVEGTSNPNLYWYRQAAGRGLQLLFYSVGIGQISSEVPQNLSASRPQDRQFILSSKKLLLSDSGFYLCAWTEGYNTEAFFGQGTRLTVV.

This clonotype is medium-sized (0.01 to 0.1%) in the sample. This chain links TRBV20-1 with TRBJ2-2; possible D gene TRBD2, 5 bases. The CDR3 runs 12 residues. Trimming left V 6 bases short and J 7 bases short, with 12 bases between. Germline V lookup: CDR1 DFQATT, CDR2 SNEGSKA (reference sequence). CDR3 residues: CSADHGLGELFF. The CDR3 bases are TGCAGTGCGGACCATGGACTCGGGGAGCTGTTTTTT.

By sample fraction, this clonotype is medium-sized. The rearrangement links TRBV7-9 to TRBJ1-6, with TRBD1 matching over 10 bases. CDR1 and CDR2 (germline): SEHNR, FQNEAQ (reference sequence). Trimming cost V 5 bases and J 7 bases; bases outside gene matches: 5. This CDR3 is 15 amino acids long. CDR3 loop: CASSPGTGANSPLHF. CDR3 DNA: TGTGCCAGCAGCCCCGGGACAGGGGCGAATTCACCCCTCCACTTT.

By sample fraction, this clonotype is large (0.1 to 1%). The CDR3 reads CASSLVGTDKEETQYF. The CDR3 region has the DNA TGCGCCAGCAGCTTGGTGGGGACAGACAAAGAAGAGACCCAGTACTTC. V and J are TRBV5-1 and TRBJ2-5; 7 bases are shared with TRBD1. V was pared by 0 bases and J by 3 bases, with 8 bases of the junction left unmatched. Germline V lookup: CDR1 SGHRS, CDR2 YFSETQ. This CDR3 is 16 amino acids long.

This clonotype was seen ten or more times. The CDR3 loop is CAWGQGGGELFF. The CDR3 DNA is TGTGCCTGGGGACAGGGCGGCGGGGAGCTGTTTTTT. The chain links TRBV30 to TRBJ2-2, with 8 bases fitting TRBD1. CDR1 GTSNPN and CDR2 SVGIG come from the germline V gene (reference sequence). The CDR3 has 12 residues. V lost 5 bases to trimming and J lost 7 bases; unmatched junction nucleotides: 3.

This clonotype was seen ten or more times. V usage is TRBV28 and J usage is TRBJ2-4, with 9 bases identical to TRBD2. CDR1 and CDR2 (germline): MDHEN, SYDVKM. CDR3 length: 17 residues. V was clipped by 2 bases and J by 6 bases; unmatched bases: 11. The DNA of the CDR3 is TGTGCCAGCAGTTTACTAATGCGGGGGGGCGGAGGAAACATTCAGTACTTC. Its protein product is CASSLLMRGGGGNIQYF.

This clonotype is termed medium-sized. The chain links TRBV20-1 to TRBJ1-2; TRBD1 agrees at 10 bases. V lost 6 bases to trimming and J lost 7 bases; unmatched junction nucleotides: 11. CDR1 and CDR2 (germline): DFQATT, SNEGSKA (reference sequence). The CDR3 extends over 14 amino acids. CDR3 loop: CSAPTLGQGIGYTF. CDR3 nucleotide sequence: TGCAGTGCCCCCACCCTGGGACAGGGGATTGGCTACACCTTC.

This clonotype is termed medium-sized (0.01 to 0.1%). The chain joins TRBV30 to TRBJ1-2; D perhaps matches TRBD1 (6 bases). Trimming shortened V by 0 bases and J by 8 bases, and 22 bases separated the two germline ends. Germline lookup yields CDR1 GTSNPN and CDR2 SVGIG (reference sequence). This CDR3 spans 16 amino acids. CDR3: CAWSVSGAGLTGGYTF. CDR3 nucleotide sequence: TGTGCCTGGAGTGTTTCGGGGGCTGGCCTCACGGGAGGCTACACCTTC.

Within the sample, this clonotype is medium-sized (0.01 to 0.1%). The chain carries TRBV29-1 and TRBJ1-2, with a possible D match to TRBD1 (6 bases). CDR3 size: 13 residues. Germline lookup yields CDR1 SQVTM and CDR2 ANQGSEA. V lost 3 bases to trimming and J lost 10 bases, with 18 bases between them. The CDR3 DNA sequence: TGCAGCGTTGATAGTAGCGGGGGCTCGGTCTACACCTTC. It yields the protein CSVDSSGGSVYTF.

This clonotype qualifies as medium-sized. The chain combines TRBV7-9 with TRBJ2-2; a weak D match, TRBD1 (5 bases). The CDR3 has 18 residues. The V gene's germline CDR1 is SEHNR and CDR2 FQNEAQ (reference sequence). Trimming took off 4 bases at V and 2 bases at J, with 20 bases between the two ends. The CDR3 DNA follows: TGTGCCAGCAGCTCCGCGGTGAAGGGGAACCTTAACACCGGGGAGCTGTTTTTT. The encoded protein is CASSSAVKGNLNTGELFF.

The sample holds many counts of this clonotype. The chain recombines TRBV11-1 with TRBJ1-6; D is ambiguous. Germline CDR1 SGHAT, CDR2 FQDESV (reference sequence). This CDR3 is built from 13 residues. With 4 bases removed from V and 9 bases from J, the gap between germline ends came to 10 bases. The CDR3 nucleotides are TGTGCCAGCAGCTCCACGAGCGGTTCACCCCTCCACTTT. This gives the protein CASSSTSGSPLHF.

This clonotype was picked up many times. CDR3 in DNA: TGCAGTGCTAGAGGCGGACAGGGGGCCAGCGGAAAACTGTTTTTT. Protein product: CSARGGQGASGKLFF. The gene calls are TRBV20-1 and TRBJ1-4; 11 bases are a match to TRBD1. The CDR3 runs to 15 residues. Germline CDR1 DFQATT, CDR2 SNEGSKA (reference sequence). The trim removed 1 base at V and 10 bases at J, leaving 8 bases unmatched.

Ten or more counts support this clonotype. The CDR3 here is CSARDPRTNPNAQTQYF. CDR3 DNA: TGCAGTGCTAGAGATCCCCGGACTAACCCCAACGCCCAGACCCAGTACTTC. The chain combines TRBV20-1 with TRBJ2-5; D might be TRBD2 (6 bases). Trimming removed 0 bases at V and 6 bases at J, with 23 bases between. Germline V lookup: CDR1 DFQATT, CDR2 SNEGSKA (reference sequence). The CDR3 covers 17 residues.

There are many counts of this clonotype. The chain is built from TRBV6-2 or TRBV6-3 and TRBJ2-6; D gene unclear. CDR1 and CDR2 (germline): MNHEY, SVGEGT. V shed 7 bases and J shed 4 bases, with 8 bases lying between them. This CDR3 spans 13 amino acids. CDR3 DNA: TGTGCCAGCACGCCGAGCGGGGCCAACGTCCTGACTTTC. This codes for CASTPSGANVLTF.

This clonotype was seen a few times. The chain recombines TRBV29-1 with TRBJ1-6, with TRBD1 as a possible D gene (6 bases). The CDR3 sequence is 14 residues long. Germline V lookup: CDR1 SQVTM, CDR2 ANQGSEA. The V and J ends lost 0 bases and 8 bases respectively, with 11 bases between them. The CDR3 coding sequence is TGCAGCGTTGAAGAATCCAGGGGCGATTCACCCCTCCACTTT. Translation gives CSVEESRGDSPLHF.

This clonotype was detected ten times or more. The chain links TRBV4-2 to TRBJ2-3; D ambiguous. Germline V gene sequence: CDR1 LGHNA, CDR2 YNFKEQ. This CDR3 is 14 amino acids long. The V gene lost 0 bases and the J gene lost 5 bases, with 9 bases spanning the gap. The CDR3 reads CASSQETPGDTQYF. For the CDR3, the DNA is TGTGCCAGCAGCCAAGAAACCCCCGGAGATACGCAGTATTTT.

This clonotype has only a few counts. This chain uses TRBV4-2 with TRBJ2-6; TRBD2 agrees at 8 bases. V lost 2 bases to trimming and J lost 0 bases; unmatched junction nucleotides: 6. This CDR3 region has 18 residues. CDR1 is LGHNA and CDR2 is YNFKEQ in the germline V gene. CDR3 protein: CASSQTSGTYSGANVLTF. In DNA, the CDR3 is TGTGCCAGCAGCCAAACTAGCGGCACATACTCTGGGGCCAACGTCCTGACTTTC.

This clonotype was observed at least ten times. The chain uses TRBV30 and TRBJ1-1; D is unclear. Germline V lookup: CDR1 GTSNPN, CDR2 SVGIG (reference sequence). The CDR3 runs 13 residues. The germline V and J ends were trimmed by 4 bases and 0 bases, with 9 bases remaining between them. CDR3 region: CAWTPHMNTEAFF. In DNA, the CDR3 is TGTGCCTGGACACCGCACATGAACACTGAAGCTTTCTTT. The variable domain in full, with the rest retrieved from reference TRBV30 and TRBJ1-1, is SQTIHQWPATLVQPVGSPLSLECTVEGTSNPNLYWYRQAAGRGLQLLFYSVGIGQISSEVPQNLSASRPQDRQFILSSKKLLLSDSGFYLCAWTPHMNTEAFFGQGTRLTVV.

This clonotype is medium-sized within its sample. The chain couples TRBV6-2 or TRBV6-3 to TRBJ1-1; 7 bases are shared with TRBD1. Per germline, CDR1 MNHEY and CDR2 SVGEGT. Trimming at V came to 6 bases and at J to 1 base, leaving 2 bases not matched to a gene. The CDR3 length is 13 residues. The CDR3 here is CASRDRPNTEAFF. For the CDR3, the DNA is TGTGCCAGCAGGGACAGGCCGAACACTGAAGCTTTCTTT.

This clonotype is medium-sized by share. The chain couples TRBV2 to TRBJ1-1; TRBD1 might be the D (6 bases). Trimming stripped 9 bases from V and 1 base from J, with 12 bases between. Germline V gives CDR1 SNHLY, CDR2 FYNNEI. CDR3 length equals 13 residues. CDR3 sequence: CASEGDWNTEAFF. CDR3 DNA: TGTGCCAGTGAGGGGGACTGGAACACTGAAGCTTTCTTT. Full variable domain (outside the CDR3, taken from reference TRBV2 and TRBJ1-1): EPEVTQTPSHQVTQMGQEVILRCVPISNHLYFYWYRQILGQKVEFLVSFYNNEISEKSEIFDDQFSVERPDGSNFTLKIRSTKLEDSAMYFCASEGDWNTEAFFGQGTRLTVV.

This clonotype is judged medium-sized. V gene TRBV10-2 combines with J gene TRBJ1-1; 7 positions agree with TRBD1. The V gene's germline CDR1 is WSHSY and CDR2 SAAADI. Trimming took 5 bases from V and 3 from J; bases not matched to a gene: 6. The CDR3 runs 14 residues. CDR3 protein: CASSTQGRDTEAFF. The CDR3 DNA follows: TGCGCCAGCAGTACACAGGGGAGGGACACTGAAGCTTTCTTT.

This clonotype was detected ten times or more. The rearrangement uses TRBV4-3 and TRBJ2-1, with D possibly being TRBD1 (6 bases). CDR1 LGHNA and CDR2 YSLEER come from the germline V gene. The germline V and J ends were trimmed by 1 base and 7 bases, with 14 bases remaining between them. This CDR3 is 15 amino acids long. The CDR3 coding sequence is TGCGCCAGCAGCCAAGGATTTACAGGGTTGAATGAGCAGTTCTTC. It encodes CASSQGFTGLNEQFF.

There are many counts of this clonotype. The gene calls are TRBV7-2 and TRBJ1-1; D uncertain. This CDR3 has 14 residues. Germline values: CDR1 SGHTA, CDR2 FQGNSA. Trimming shortened V by 0 bases and J by 1 base, and 6 bases separated the two germline ends. The CDR3 region has the DNA TGTGCCAGCAGCTTAGCGCTGTCGAACACTGAAGCTTTCTTT. The encoded protein is CASSLALSNTEAFF.